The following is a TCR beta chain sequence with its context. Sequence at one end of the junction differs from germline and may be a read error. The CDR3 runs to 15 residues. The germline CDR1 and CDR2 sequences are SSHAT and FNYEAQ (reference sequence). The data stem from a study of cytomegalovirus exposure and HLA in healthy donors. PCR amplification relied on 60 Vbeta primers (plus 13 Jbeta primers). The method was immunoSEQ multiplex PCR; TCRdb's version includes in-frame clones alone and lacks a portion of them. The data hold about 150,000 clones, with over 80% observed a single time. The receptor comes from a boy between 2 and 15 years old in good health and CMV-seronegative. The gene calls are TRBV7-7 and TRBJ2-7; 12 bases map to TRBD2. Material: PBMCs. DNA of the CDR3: TGTGCTAGCAGCTTAGGAACTAGCGGGAGGAACGAGCAGTACTTC. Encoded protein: CASSLGTSGRNEQYF.